What follows are 14 T cell receptor beta chains derived from one specimen sequenced in a study of regulatory T cells in long-lasting Graves disease. The time point is: persistent/refractory GD, antithyroid drugs over 5 years with positive TRAb. The authors made the TCR library using RNA they extracted from PBMCs. Researchers made TCR beta libraries by using iRepertoire HTBI primers and running Arm-PCR on CDR3 regions. TCRdb reanalysed the multiplex PCR reads using MiXCR and keeps one entry per CDR3 protein. The repertoire holds roughly 430,000 distinct CDR3 sequences, with over 20% as singletons. The sample was peripheral blood mononuclear cells (PBMCs), taken when the disease was refractory, from a patient treated with antithyroid drugs. These receptor sequences come from a female donor with Graves disease.

This chain links TRBV19 with TRBJ2-2; D may be TRBD2 (5 bases). Germline CDR1 and CDR2: LNHDA and SQIVND (reference sequence). The V end was cut by 4 bases, the J end by 2 bases, with 8 bases between. This CDR3 has 14 amino acids. Here the CDR3 DNA reads TGTGCCAGTAGTAACGGGGAAAACACCGGGGAGCTGTTTTTT. Its translation is CASSNGENTGELFF.

Comments on this clonotype: This may arise from a read error, as a much more abundant clone is one base away. J is TRBJ1-5 and V is TRBV3-1; possibly TRBD1 for D (6 bases). The CDR3 contains 15 residues. The germline V gene encodes CDR1 LGHDT and CDR2 YNNKEL (reference sequence). CDR3 nucleotides: TGTGCCGGCAGCCAAGGGGGAGGGAACGTGCAGCCCCAGCATTTT. It specifies CAGSQGGGNVQPQHF.

Ten or more counts support this clonotype. V gene TRBV12-3 or TRBV12-4 combines with J gene TRBJ1-2; 8 bases match TRBD1. After removal of 8 bases from V and 3 bases from J, the junction contained 11 bases not matched to a gene. CDR3 length equals 15 residues. CDR3 sequence: CASYLRDRGDYGYTF. The CDR3 nucleotides are TGTGCCAGCTATTTACGCGACAGGGGAGACTATGGCTACACCTTC.

In the case of this clonotype: One junction end disagrees with the germline gene, perhaps due to a read error. This chain connects TRBV20-1 to TRBJ1-1; perhaps TRBD1 as D (5 bases). The CDR3 is made up of 13 amino acids. Germline V gene sequence: CDR1 DFQATT, CDR2 SNEGSKA (reference sequence). CDR3 sequence reads: CSASLGVKTEAFF. CDR3 sequence (DNA): TGCAGTGCTAGTTTGGGGGTGAAGACTGAAGCTTTCTTT.

Many counts were recorded for this clonotype. The chain carries TRBV12-3 or TRBV12-4 and TRBJ2-7; D may be TRBD1 (5 bases). The V end lost 5 bases, the J end lost 6 bases, and 8 bases lay between the germline ends. CDR3 length: 11 residues. The CDR3 DNA sequence: TGTGCCAGCAGTGCAGGGCCCGAGCAGTACTTC. Translation gives CASSAGPEQYF.

This clonotype was recorded a few times. V and J are TRBV19 and TRBJ1-1; 7 positions match TRBD1. Per the germline V gene, CDR1 is LNHDA and CDR2 is SQIVND (reference sequence). Losses at the gene ends were 4 bases for V and 4 bases for J; bases not matched to a gene: 9. This CDR3 comprises 15 residues. The CDR3 reads CASSTLTGSSTEAFF. The CDR3 DNA sequence: TGTGCCAGTAGTACCCTGACAGGGTCATCCACTGAAGCTTTCTTT. Complete variable domain (other parts from reference TRBV19 and TRBJ1-1): DGGITQSPKYLFRKEGQNVTLSCEQNLNHDAMYWYRQDPGQGLRLIYYSQIVNDFQKGDIAEGYSVSREKKESFPLTVTSAQKNPTAFYLCASSTLTGSSTEAFFGQGTRLTVV.

This clonotype has a count of ten or more. The rearrangement joins TRBV6-5 to TRBJ2-7, with TRBD2 as a possible D gene (6 bases). Trimming left V 0 bases short and J 3 bases short, with 6 bases between. Germline V gene sequence: CDR1 MNHEY, CDR2 SVGAGI. The CDR3 consists of 13 residues. CDR3 region: CASSYSEGYEQYF. Written as DNA, the CDR3 is TGTGCCAGCAGTTACTCGGAGGGCTACGAGCAGTACTTC.

This clonotype was seen repeatedly, ten times or more. The genes are TRBV6-1 and TRBJ1-4; no clear D gene. Germline values: CDR1 MNHNS, CDR2 SASEGT. Trimming pared 6 bases from V and 7 bases from J, leaving 18 bases between. The CDR3 runs 15 residues. The CDR3 DNA reads TGTGCCAGCAGCCGCCTGGGAGGATGGGGTGAAAAACTGTTTTTT. Amino acid sequence: CASSRLGGWGEKLFF.

This clonotype was counted a few times. The V and J genes are TRBV20-1 and TRBJ2-7; D is ambiguous. V was pared by 6 bases and J by 5 bases, with 8 bases between. The CDR3 extends over 10 amino acids. CDR1 is DFQATT, CDR2 SNEGSKA, per germline (reference sequence). Here the CDR3 reads CSASSHEQYF. CDR3 bases: TGCAGTGCCAGTTCCCACGAGCAGTACTTC.

V usage is TRBV7-8 and J usage is TRBJ2-2, with unresolved D. The CDR3 totals 14 residues. The V gene's germline CDR1 is SGHVS and CDR2 FQNEAQ. Trimming took 3 bases from V and 5 from J, leaving 10 bases between them. The CDR3 region is CASSFPTGTGELFF. CDR3 sequence (DNA): TGTGCCAGCAGCTTCCCCACCGGTACCGGGGAGCTGTTTTTT.

This clonotype was seen ten or more times. The J gene is TRBJ2-7, the V gene TRBV28; 8 bases match TRBD2. The junction had 8 bases not matched to a gene; V was cut back by 7 bases and J by 3 bases. Germline CDR1 is MDHEN and CDR2 is SYDVKM. The length of the CDR3 is 14 residues. CDR3 in DNA: TGTGCCAGCATTAGCGGGACCCCCCACTACGAGCAGTACTTC. Its translation: CASISGTPHYEQYF.

This clonotype was seen many times. The chain links TRBV28 to TRBJ2-7, with D perhaps assigned TRBD1 or TRBD2 (5 bases each). The V gene lost 9 bases and the J gene lost 5 bases, with 20 bases spanning the gap. CDR1 is MDHEN, CDR2 SYDVKM, per germline. The CDR3 extends over 14 amino acids. The CDR3 DNA is TGTGCCAGTCCGGGACCTGAGCCAAACAACGAGCAGTACTTC. Amino acid sequence: CASPGPEPNNEQYF. The variable domain in full, completed from reference TRBV28 and TRBJ2-7, reads DVKVTQSSRYLVKRTGEKVFLECVQDMDHENMFWYRQDPGLGLRLIYFSYDVKMKEKGDIPEGYSVSREKKERFSLILESASTNQTSMYLCASPGPEPNNEQYFGPGTRLTVT.

This clonotype was seen a few times. V is TRBV20-1 and J is TRBJ1-5; D perhaps matches TRBD1 (6 bases). Trimming stripped 3 bases from V and 4 bases from J, with 13 bases between. CDR1 DFQATT and CDR2 SNEGSKA come from the germline V gene (reference sequence). The CDR3 is 14 residues long. The CDR3 reads CSASLGHPNQPQHF. CDR3 bases: TGCAGTGCTAGTTTGGGACACCCTAATCAGCCCCAGCATTTT.

This chain connects TRBV12-3 or TRBV12-4 to TRBJ2-1, with 7 bases matching TRBD1. CDR3 length: 14 amino acids. Trimming cost V 6 bases and J 5 bases; bases outside gene matches: 7. CDR3 nucleotide sequence: TGTGCCAGCAGGGCGACAGGGACCGACAATGAGCAGTTCTTC. It specifies CASRATGTDNEQFF.